This TCR beta chain was retrieved from a study of CD8 T cells in ankylosing spondylitis. Points from the study as a whole: Seemingly distinctive of ankylosing spondylitis blood was a TCR beta motif formed by eight highly homologous variants. Certain motif variants had earlier appeared in reactive arthritis synovial fluid and blood. Disease-linked clones, CD8+, were relatively rare in peripheral blood. There was reportedly significant enrichment of clones that were disease-linked in matched ankylosing spondylitis synovial fluid.

This CDR3 is 15 amino acids long. The germline CDR1 and CDR2 sequences are KGHSH and LQKENI. The V and J ends lost 2 bases and 5 bases, in that order; junction bases with no gene match: 7. Quantitative 5'-RACE with molecular barcodes generated TCR beta libraries. TCRdb reprocessed the 5' RACE reads with MiXCR, giving one entry per CDR3 protein. The sample has 390,000 or so distinct CDR3 sequences, about a fifth seen once. This clonotype was counted at least ten times. What it recognizes is unknown. The gene calls are TRBV18 and TRBJ2-5; 8 bases are shared with TRBD1. The sample taken for sequencing was blood, either unsorted or a sorted T cell fraction (not recorded which). This receptor was identified in a male donor with ankylosing spondylitis. The CDR3, as DNA: TGTGCCAGCTCACCAGCTTCAGGGGGCCGTGAGACCCAGTACTTC. Translation gives CASSPASGGRETQYF.